A single sample is the source of the 29 T cell receptor beta chains below, sequenced in a study of a mutant IDH1 vaccine in newly diagnosed glioma. No antigen has been identified for these receptors. The time point was: week 23, last vaccination. Vaccination used 300 ug of mutant IDH1 20-mer peptide per dose, with topical imiquimod. Assay: immunoSEQ multiplex PCR; the TCRdb copy retains only in-frame clones and omits some. The sample lists 35,000 to 50,000 clones; 85% to 95% were seen once. This specimen was PBMCs, taken from a glioma patient whose treatment included an IDH1 peptide vaccine. Source of these receptors: a man aged 45-65 years with glioma.

This chain uses TRBV5-1 with TRBJ2-5; weak D call: TRBD2 (5 bases). The germline V gene encodes CDR1 SGHRS and CDR2 YFSETQ. The CDR3 contains 15 residues. V lost 1 base and J lost 5, with 15 bases in between. The CDR3 here is CASSLTGLRWETQYF. The CDR3 coding sequence is TGCGCCAGCAGCTTGACGGGGTTACGGTGGGAGACCCAGTACTTC.

The chain recombines TRBV4-2 with TRBJ1-1; 8 nucleotides match TRBD1. Germline V gene lookup returns CDR1 LGHNA and CDR2 YNFKEQ. V shed 4 bases and J 3 bases; nucleotides not matched to a gene: 10. There are 16 residues in the CDR3. CDR3 sequence reads: CASSLPSDREYTEAFF. The CDR3 coding sequence is TGTGCCAGCAGCCTTCCCTCGGACAGGGAGTACACTGAAGCTTTCTTT.

The V and J genes are TRBV30 and TRBJ2-1; TRBD2 matches at 7 bases. J lost 1 base, V lost 0 bases, and 15 bases had no gene match. Germline V CDR1 and CDR2: GTSNPN, SVGIG (reference sequence). The CDR3 sequence is 19 residues long. CDR3 in DNA: TGTGCCTGGAGTGTACGTAAAGGGAAACCGGGAGGTTCCTACAATGAGCAGTTCTTC. It codes for CAWSVRKGKPGGSYNEQFF.

The chain employs TRBV5-4 and TRBJ1-4, with D perhaps matching TRBD1 (5 bases). V was clipped by 4 bases and J by 6 bases, with 16 bases between them. The germline CDR1 and CDR2 sequences are SGHNT and YYREEE (reference sequence). This CDR3 has 15 amino acids. In DNA, the CDR3 is TGTGCCAGCAGCCTGGGGGGAACAGTGGATGAAAAACTGTTTTTT. Translating it yields CASSLGGTVDEKLFF.

This chain links TRBV11-2 with TRBJ2-3, with D tentatively TRBD2 (6 bases). This CDR3 is built from 15 residues. V shed 2 bases and J shed 6 bases, with 15 bases lying between them. The germline gives CDR1 SGHAT, CDR2 FQNNGV. In nucleotides, the CDR3 is TGTGCCAGCAGCTTATTAACGGGAGTGTCCGATACGCAGTATTTT. Translating gives CASSLLTGVSDTQYF.

The genes are TRBV5-6 and TRBJ2-2; D not certain. The germline V and J ends were trimmed by 7 bases and 1 base, with 8 bases remaining between them. This CDR3 has 13 amino acids. Germline CDR1 SGHDT, CDR2 YYEEEE. Here the CDR3 reads CASAQMNTGELFF. In DNA, the CDR3 is TGTGCCAGCGCACAGATGAACACCGGGGAGCTGTTTTTT.

This clone was seen a handful of times. The CDR3 nucleotides read TGTGCCAGCAGCCAAGGCCAGGTCTTCGGCTACGAGCAGTACTTC. This translates into CASSQGQVFGYEQYF. V and J are TRBV4-2 and TRBJ2-7; D call uncertain. CDR3 length: 15 residues. V lost 1 base and J 3 bases, leaving 13 bases between the germline ends. Germline CDR1 reads LGHNA; CDR2 reads YNFKEQ.

The rearrangement uses TRBV10-3 and TRBJ2-7; 13 bases match TRBD2. Germline V gene sequence: CDR1 ENHRY, CDR2 SYGVKD. The CDR3 is made up of 15 amino acids. With V trimmed by 4 bases and J by 3 bases, 3 bases remained unmatched. CDR3 sequence reads: CAISGTSGSRYEQYF. The CDR3 DNA follows: TGTGCCATCAGTGGGACTAGCGGGAGCCGCTACGAGCAGTACTTC.

This chain links TRBV19 with TRBJ1-5; D is uncertain. Germline CDR1 and CDR2: LNHDA and SQIVND (reference sequence). The CDR3 extends over 15 amino acids. The ends were cut back, 9 bases at V and 2 bases at J, with 17 bases in the middle. In DNA, the CDR3 is TGTGCCAGCCGCTACACTTGGGGTCGCAATCAGCCCCAGCATTTT. Translation gives CASRYTWGRNQPQHF.

This clone was seen just once. CDR3 region: CASSGGGLNNEQFF. Here the CDR3 DNA reads TGTGCCAGTAGTGGCGGGGGCCTGAACAATGAGCAGTTCTTC. The chain is built from TRBV19 and TRBJ2-1; possible D gene TRBD2, 7 bases. The V gene lost 5 bases and the J gene lost 5 bases, with 13 bases spanning the gap. The germline CDR1 and CDR2 sequences are LNHDA and SQIVND (reference sequence). This CDR3 has 14 amino acids.

The V call is TRBV6-1, the J call TRBJ2-7; D is perhaps TRBD1 or TRBD2 (5 bases each). CDR1 and CDR2 (germline): MNHNS, SASEGT. V shed 8 bases and J shed 6 bases, with 23 bases lying between them. This CDR3 has 15 residues. The CDR3 sequence: CASGRGPGRQTEQYF. CDR3 sequence (DNA): TGTGCCAGCGGTAGGGGACCGGGTAGGCAGACCGAGCAGTACTTC.

This clone appeared once. The rearrangement links TRBV20-1 to TRBJ2-5, with a weak D call TRBD2 (5 bases). CDR1 and CDR2 (germline): DFQATT, SNEGSKA (reference sequence). V lost 7 bases and J 3 bases, leaving 6 bases between the germline ends. There are 10 residues in the CDR3. The CDR3 bases are TGCAGTGGGAGGAAAGAGACCCAGTACTTC. Encoded protein: CSGRKETQYF.

The chain joins TRBV7-2 to TRBJ1-2; D not certain. V lost 5 bases, J lost 8 bases, and 15 bases lay in between. CDR3 length: 13 residues. Germline CDR1 is SGHTA and CDR2 is FQGNSA. CDR3 in amino acids: CASSDRMGAGYTF. The CDR3, as DNA: TGTGCCAGCAGCGATCGGATGGGAGCAGGCTACACCTTC.

The chain links TRBV6-5 to TRBJ2-1, with D perhaps being TRBD1 or TRBD2 (5 bases each). V gave up 4 bases and J gave up 2 bases, with 15 bases separating them. This CDR3 region has 16 residues. The germline gives CDR1 MNHEY, CDR2 SVGAGI. The CDR3 reads CASSWGRDPTYNEQFF. As DNA, the CDR3 is TGTGCCAGCAGTTGGGGACGGGACCCCACCTACAATGAGCAGTTCTTC.

V is TRBV21-1 and J is TRBJ1-4. TRBV21-1 is a pseudogene segment. The length of the CDR3 is 14 residues. The CDR3 here is CASSPNGLNEKLFF. DNA of the CDR3: TGTGCCAGCAGCCCAAACGGTTTGAATGAAAAACTGTTTTTT.

CDR3 protein: CASSEAAESNEQFF. CDR3 nucleotides: TGTGCCAGCAGTGAGGCGGCGGAATCCAATGAGCAGTTCTTC. This chain connects TRBV6-1 to TRBJ2-1; D remains unclear. The V end was cut by 3 bases, the J end by 6 bases, with 12 bases between. The CDR3 covers 14 residues. The V gene's germline CDR1 is MNHNS and CDR2 SASEGT.

This chain joins TRBV5-1 and TRBJ1-2; 9 positions match TRBD1. Germline CDR1 reads SGHRS; CDR2 reads YFSETQ. The CDR3 is 14 amino acids. Trimming took 4 bases from V and 5 from J; bases not matched to a gene: 6. CDR3 nucleotides: TGCGCCAGCAGCGTGGACAGGGGATCATATGGCTACACCTTC. This encodes CASSVDRGSYGYTF.

J is TRBJ2-7 and V is TRBV7-9; 8 bases match TRBD2. Trimming cost V 7 bases and J 0 bases; bases outside gene matches: 5. This CDR3 contains 14 residues. Germline assignment: CDR1 SEHNR and CDR2 FQNEAQ (reference sequence). For the CDR3, the DNA is TGTGCCAGCATCCTGACTAGCGCCTCCTACGAGCAGTACTTC. Its translation is CASILTSASYEQYF.

This chain links TRBV5-6 with TRBJ2-5; D is perhaps TRBD2 (6 bases). V was clipped by 6 bases and J by 2 bases, with 11 bases between them. In germline, CDR1 is SGHDT, CDR2 YYEEEE. The CDR3 runs to 13 residues. The CDR3: CASMGGGQETQYF. In nucleotides, the CDR3 is TGTGCCAGCATGGGAGGAGGGCAAGAGACCCAGTACTTC.

This sequence joins TRBV19 and TRBJ2-4; D not resolved. CDR3 size: 17 residues. The V end lost 5 bases, the J end lost 1 base, and 18 bases lay between the germline ends. The germline V gene has CDR1 LNHDA and CDR2 SQIVND (reference sequence). The DNA of the CDR3 is TGTGCCAGTAGTTATCTCCGTGGGCAAGGGGCCAAAAACATTCAGTACTTC. As protein: CASSYLRGQGAKNIQYF.

The CDR3 nucleotides read TGTGCCAGCAGTTACTCGGGGGACAGTGAAAAACTGTTTTTT. Its protein product is CASSYSGDSEKLFF. The chain is built from TRBV6-5 and TRBJ1-4; 7 nucleotides align to TRBD1. J gave up 7 bases and V 0 bases, and 2 bases lay outside the gene matches. Germline-derived CDR1 and CDR2 are MNHEY and SVGAGI. This CDR3 has 14 residues.

The chain is built from TRBV7-8 and TRBJ2-2, with 8 bases lining up with TRBD2. The CDR3 is 15 amino acids. CDR1 and CDR2 (germline): SGHVS, FQNEAQ. Unmatched junction bases numbered 5, after V lost 3 bases and J lost 5 bases. The DNA for the CDR3 is TGTGCCAGCAGCTTGTCGGGAGGGGGTACCGGGGAGCTGTTTTTT. Translating it yields CASSLSGGGTGELFF.

The chain links TRBV18 to TRBJ1-2; D unresolved. The CDR3 is 12 residues long. CDR1 KGHSH and CDR2 LQKENI come from the germline V gene. The V end lost 2 bases, the J end lost 5 bases, and 6 bases lay between the germline ends. CDR3 loop: CASSPGEYGYTF. The CDR3 bases are TGTGCCAGCTCACCAGGGGAATATGGCTACACCTTC.

The genes are TRBV25-1 and TRBJ2-1, with a weak D call TRBD1 (5 bases). The CDR3 is 14 residues long. Trimming cost V 6 bases and J 2 bases, with 11 bases left between them. Germline CDR1 MGHDK, CDR2 SYGVNS. The chain's CDR3 is CASSQAGTYNEQFF. CDR3 in DNA: TGTGCCAGCAGCCAGGCAGGGACCTACAATGAGCAGTTCTTC.

The chain links TRBV4-1 to TRBJ2-4, with D unclear. The CDR3 is made up of 12 amino acids. CDR1 is MGHRA, CDR2 YSYEKL, per germline. V lost 0 bases and J 14 bases, leaving 11 bases between the germline ends. The CDR3 DNA follows: TGCGCCAGCAGCCAAGATCGGTGGTTCAAGTACTTC. Translated: CASSQDRWFKYF.

This chain joins TRBV9 and TRBJ2-2; tentatively, D is TRBD2 (6 bases). The V gene lost 6 bases and the J gene lost 5 bases, with 11 bases spanning the gap. The germline V gene encodes CDR1 SGDLS and CDR2 YYNGEE. This CDR3 contains 13 residues. DNA of the CDR3: TGTGCCAGCAATCGGGAGTGGACCGGGGAGCTGTTTTTT. Protein: CASNREWTGELFF. Drawing the rest from reference TRBV9 and TRBJ2-2, the complete variable domain is DSGVTQTPKHLITATGQRVTLRCSPRSGDLSVYWYQQSLDQGLQFLIQYYNGEERAKGNILERFSAQQFPDLHSELNLSSLELGDSALYFCASNREWTGELFFGEGSRLTVL.

The J gene is TRBJ2-7, the V gene TRBV5-1; the D gene is possibly TRBD1 (6 bases). This CDR3 comprises 14 residues. Trimming shortened V by 3 bases and J by 0 bases, and 10 bases separated the two germline ends. In germline, CDR1 is SGHRS, CDR2 YFSETQ. The CDR3 coding sequence is TGCGCCAGCAGCTCCCGGGACACCTCCTACGAGCAGTACTTC. As protein: CASSSRDTSYEQYF.

The V and J genes are TRBV5-5 and TRBJ1-5; possible D gene TRBD1, 5 bases. The CDR3 spans 16 residues. CDR1 SGHKS and CDR2 YYEKEE come from the germline V gene (reference sequence). Trimming removed 4 bases at V and 6 bases at J, with 20 bases between. In DNA form, the CDR3 reads TGTGCCAGCAGCAGGAGGGACGACCTTACTCCTCAGCCCCAGCATTTT. Translating it yields CASSRRDDLTPQPQHF.

This chain links TRBV6-1 with TRBJ1-2; 9 positions match TRBD1. CDR3 size: 15 residues. The V and J ends lost 6 bases and 8 bases, in that order; junction bases with no gene match: 13. Germline V gene data show CDR1 as MNHNS and CDR2 as SASEGT. The CDR3 DNA reads as TGTGCCAGCAGCCCGCATGGACAGGGGCATGGGGGCTACACCTTC. It codes for CASSPHGQGHGGYTF.